This TCR beta chain was captured by sequencing in a study of T-cell reconstitution after alpha-beta-depleted transplantation in children. Molecular barcoding with unique molecular identifiers was used for the TCRbeta library. From the PCR reads, TCRdb called clonotypes with MiXCR, one entry per CDR3 protein. In the table there are just over 950,000 distinct CDR3 sequences, roughly 29% of which are singletons. V lost 5 bases, J lost 5 bases, and 15 bases stayed unmatched. CDR3 length equals 16 residues. The germline V gene has CDR1 DFQATT and CDR2 SNEGSKA (reference sequence). Sequences were derived from PBMCs, mostly from graft donor cells, sampled 360 days after TCRalphabeta/CD19-depleted stem cell transplant. The TCR comes from a boy younger than two who had a stem cell transplant for SCID, so the T cells may come from the graft donor. This chain links TRBV20-1 with TRBJ2-5; 9 nucleotides match TRBD2. Here the CDR3 DNA reads TGCAGTGCTTGGCCGGGACTAGCCCTTGGAACGGAGACCCAGTACTTC. Translated, it gives CSAWPGLALGTETQYF.